This passage covers 11 T cell receptor beta chains from one sample sequenced in a study of blood T cell repertoires in COVID-19. The repertoire was sequenced with immunoSEQ multiplex PCR; TCRdb's copy has only in-frame clones and lacks some. The sample contains approximately 60,000 clones, about 87% of which appear only once. Sequenced: peripheral blood. All receptors derive from a man aged 55 to 70 with active or convalescent COVID-19.

The gene calls are TRBV6-1 and TRBJ1-6; maybe TRBD1 (5 bases). Per germline, CDR1 MNHNS and CDR2 SASEGT. Trimming stripped 3 bases from V and 4 bases from J, with 10 bases between. The CDR3 runs 15 residues. This chain's CDR3 is CASSDRQKYNSPLHF. The CDR3 DNA follows: TGTGCCAGCAGTGACCGACAGAAATATAATTCACCCCTCCACTTT.

The rearrangement links TRBV14 to TRBJ1-6; TRBD1 agrees at 8 bases. V lost 5 bases, J lost 6 bases, and 3 bases stayed unmatched. Germline V gives CDR1 SGHDN, CDR2 FVKESK. The CDR3 has 14 amino acids. For the CDR3, the DNA is TGTGCCAGCAGCTGGACAGGGAGTAATTCACCCCTCCACTTT. This encodes CASSWTGSNSPLHF.

This CDR3 is CASRPAGRGEKLFF. CDR3 bases: TGTGCCAGCAGACCGGCGGGTCGTGGGGAAAAACTGTTTTTT. The V call is TRBV2, the J call TRBJ1-4; no firm D call. Germline loops: CDR1 SNHLY, CDR2 FYNNEI. The V gene lost 6 bases and the J gene lost 8 bases, with 16 bases spanning the gap. The CDR3 sequence is 14 residues long.

V is TRBV4-2 and J is TRBJ1-4; TRBD1 is a possible D gene (6 bases). Germline loops: CDR1 LGHNA, CDR2 YNFKEQ. The CDR3 spans 17 residues. The V and J ends lost 1 base and 2 bases respectively, with 14 bases between them. Written as DNA, the CDR3 is TGTGCCAGCAGCCAAGCGAGACAGGCTTCTACTAATGAAAAACTGTTTTTT. Protein product: CASSQARQASTNEKLFF.

CDR3 protein: CASSFIAALEYEQYF. CDR3 nucleotide sequence: TGTGCCAGCAGCTTCATTGCTGCGTTGGAGTACGAGCAGTACTTC. The chain uses TRBV11-2 and TRBJ2-7; D ambiguous. Per the germline V gene, CDR1 is SGHAT and CDR2 is FQNNGV. The CDR3 runs to 15 residues. The ends were cut back, 3 bases at V and 4 bases at J, with 16 bases in the middle. The entire variable domain, with the rest obtained from reference TRBV11-2 and TRBJ2-7, is as follows: EAGVAQSPRYKIIEKRQSVAFWCNPISGHATLYWYQQILGQGPKLLIQFQNNGVVDDSQLPKDRFSAERLKGVDSTLKIQPAKLEDSAVYLCASSFIAALEYEQYFGPGTRLTVT.

This clone appeared a few times. The chain links TRBV7-7 to TRBJ1-5, with unresolved D. The CDR3 totals 15 residues. V was pared by 6 bases and J by 6 bases, with 18 bases between. The germline gives CDR1 SSHAT, CDR2 FNYEAQ (reference sequence). CDR3 region: CASRRREGACQPQHF. CDR3 in DNA: TGTGCCAGCAGGAGGAGGGAGGGAGCTTGTCAGCCCCAGCATTTT.

The chain couples TRBV27 to TRBJ1-5; the D gene is possibly TRBD1 (5 bases). The CDR3 has 16 residues. V was trimmed by 4 bases and J by 2 bases, leaving 15 bases between them. Per germline, CDR1 MNHEY and CDR2 SMNVEV (reference sequence). This CDR3 reads CASSSQVQVGNQPQHF. CDR3 bases: TGTGCCAGCAGTTCACAGGTTCAGGTCGGCAATCAGCCCCAGCATTTT.

The chain recombines TRBV18 with TRBJ2-7, with 10 bases aligning to TRBD1. The CDR3 runs to 15 residues. J gave up 0 bases and V 3 bases, and 2 bases lay outside the gene matches. Germline V gene lookup returns CDR1 KGHSH and CDR2 LQKENI. CDR3 DNA: TGTGCCAGCTCACCTCGGGACAGGGGCTCCTACGAGCAGTACTTC. It specifies CASSPRDRGSYEQYF.

This clone was observed a few times. The chain uses TRBV20-1 and TRBJ1-3; no definite D call. V dropped 3 bases and J dropped 4 bases, with 4 bases sitting between them. The CDR3 spans 11 residues. CDR1 is DFQATT and CDR2 is SNEGSKA in the germline V gene (reference sequence). The DNA of the CDR3 is TGCAGTGCTAGCTCCGGAAACACCATATATTTT. The encoded protein is CSASSGNTIYF.

This clone has just one count. J is TRBJ2-7 and V is TRBV5-1, with TRBD2 matching over 9 bases. V shed 3 bases, J shed 10 bases, and the junction held 14 bases outside the gene matches. Germline V lookup: CDR1 SGHRS, CDR2 YFSETQ. The CDR3 spans 15 residues. CDR3 residues: CASSSKGLAGEGQYF. CDR3 sequence (DNA): TGCGCCAGCAGCTCCAAGGGGTTAGCGGGAGAAGGACAGTACTTC.

This clone came up once. The rearrangement uses TRBV18 and TRBJ1-1; unclear D gene. The length of the CDR3 is 12 residues. The germline gives CDR1 KGHSH, CDR2 LQKENI. V lost 3 bases and J 8 bases, leaving 10 bases between the germline ends. The CDR3 here is CASSPTGNEAFF. Here the CDR3 DNA reads TGTGCCAGCTCACCGACGGGGAACGAAGCTTTCTTT.